This TCR beta chain was retrieved from a study of T cells in Graves' hyperthyroidism and ophthalmopathy. Amplification yielded TCR beta CDR3 regions, with RNA transcripts as the source. HTBI primers were the set used in a first-round RT-PCR of the TCR CDR3. MiXCR was run by TCRdb on the multiplex PCR reads, yielding one entry per CDR3 protein. Among roughly 500,000 distinct CDR3 sequences listed, approximately 23% were seen once. This clonotype appeared a few times. The target antigen is unknown. Broader study findings: Ophthalmopathy was model-predicted a median about 7.1 months pre-onset.

This CDR3 contains 16 residues. Trimming stripped 7 bases from V and 1 base from J, with 16 bases between. Germline CDR1 and CDR2: MNHNS and SASEGT. The specimen sequenced was blood. The chain combines TRBV6-1 with TRBJ2-2, with D possibly being TRBD1 (5 bases). The TCR was taken from a woman aged 65 to 85 with Graves' ophthalmopathy. The CDR3 loop is CASNRMNLLNTGELFF. The CDR3 nucleotides read TGTGCCAGCAACAGGATGAACCTTTTGAACACCGGGGAGCTGTTTTTT.